The table lists the clone carrying this TCR beta chain with many counts. A single record per CDR3 protein comes from TCRdb applying MiXCR to the 5' RACE reads. The table lists 1.5 million or so distinct CDR3 sequences, 32% of them singletons. CDR3 length: 14 amino acids. V was pared by 2 bases and J by 4 bases, with 9 bases between. This sample was taken from a study of identical twins. This chain links TRBV12-3 or TRBV12-4 with TRBJ1-5, with D possibly matching TRBD1 (5 bases). Sequences were obtained from cord blood. This TCR was recovered from a newborn girl in good health. The DNA of the CDR3 is TGTGCCAGCAGTTTACCAGGGCGAAATCAGCCCCAGCATTTT. This sequence encodes CASSLPGRNQPQHF.